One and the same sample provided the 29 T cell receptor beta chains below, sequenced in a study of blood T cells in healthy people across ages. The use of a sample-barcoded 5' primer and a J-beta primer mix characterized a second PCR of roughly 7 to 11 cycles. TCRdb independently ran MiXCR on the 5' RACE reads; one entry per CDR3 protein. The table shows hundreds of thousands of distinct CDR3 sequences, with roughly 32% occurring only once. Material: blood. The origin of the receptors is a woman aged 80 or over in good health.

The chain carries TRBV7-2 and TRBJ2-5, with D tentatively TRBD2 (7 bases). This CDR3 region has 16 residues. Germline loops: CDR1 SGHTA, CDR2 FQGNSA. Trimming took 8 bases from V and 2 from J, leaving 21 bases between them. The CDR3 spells CASRRWGAGEQETQYF. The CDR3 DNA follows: TGTGCCAGCCGCAGATGGGGGGCGGGGGAGCAAGAGACCCAGTACTTC.

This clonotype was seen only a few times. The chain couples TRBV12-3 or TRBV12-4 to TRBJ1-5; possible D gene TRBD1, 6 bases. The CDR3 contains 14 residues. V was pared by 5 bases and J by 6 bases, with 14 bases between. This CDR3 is CASSPRTAPQPQHF. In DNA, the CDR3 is TGTGCCAGCAGTCCTCGGACAGCCCCTCAGCCCCAGCATTTT.

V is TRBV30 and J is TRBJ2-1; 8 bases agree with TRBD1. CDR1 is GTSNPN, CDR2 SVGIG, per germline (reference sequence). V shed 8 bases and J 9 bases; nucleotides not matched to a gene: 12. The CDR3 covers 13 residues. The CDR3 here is CASSPQQGGEQFF. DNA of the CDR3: TGTGCCAGCTCACCTCAACAGGGGGGTGAGCAGTTCTTC. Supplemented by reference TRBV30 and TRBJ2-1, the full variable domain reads SQTIHQWPATLVQPVGSPLSLECTVEGTSNPNLYWYRQAAGRGLQLLFYSVGIGQISSEVPQNLSASRPQDRQFILSSKKLLLSDSGFYLCASSPQQGGEQFFGPGTRLTVL.

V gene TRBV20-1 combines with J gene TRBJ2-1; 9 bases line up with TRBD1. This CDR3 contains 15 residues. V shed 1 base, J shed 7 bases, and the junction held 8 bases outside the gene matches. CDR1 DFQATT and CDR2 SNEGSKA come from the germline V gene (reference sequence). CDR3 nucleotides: TGCAGTGCTAGAGGCGCCGGGACAGGGTTGAATGAGCAGTTCTTC. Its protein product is CSARGAGTGLNEQFF.

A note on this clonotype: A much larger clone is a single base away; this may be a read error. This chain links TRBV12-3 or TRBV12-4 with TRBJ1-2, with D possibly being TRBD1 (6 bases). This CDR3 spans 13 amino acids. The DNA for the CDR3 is TGTGCCAGCAGGTTAGGGACATACTATGGCTACACCTTC. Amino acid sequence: CASRLGTYYGYTF.

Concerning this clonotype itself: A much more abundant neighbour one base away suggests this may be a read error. The CDR3 sequence: CAGSSGGTETQYF. The DNA of the CDR3 is TGTGCCGGCAGCTCAGGGGGAACGGAGACCCAGTACTTC. This sequence joins TRBV6-5 and TRBJ2-7; TRBD1 aligns across 7 bases. The tail of the sequence fits TRBJ2-5 better, so the J call may be wrong. Looked up from germline, CDR1 is MNHEY and CDR2 is SVGAGI. This CDR3 has 13 residues.

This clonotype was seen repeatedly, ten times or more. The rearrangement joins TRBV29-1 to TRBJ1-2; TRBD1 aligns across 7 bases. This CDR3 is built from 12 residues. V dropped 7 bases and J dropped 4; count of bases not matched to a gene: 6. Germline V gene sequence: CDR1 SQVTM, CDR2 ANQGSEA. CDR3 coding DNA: TGCAGCGCCTCGGGACAGACCTATGGCTACACCTTC. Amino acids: CSASGQTYGYTF. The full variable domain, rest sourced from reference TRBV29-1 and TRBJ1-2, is SAVISQKPSRDICQRGTSLTIQCQVDSQVTMMFWYRQQPGQSLTLIATANQGSEATYESGFVIDKFPISRPNLTFSTLTVSNMSPEDSSIYLCSASGQTYGYTFGSGTRLTVV.

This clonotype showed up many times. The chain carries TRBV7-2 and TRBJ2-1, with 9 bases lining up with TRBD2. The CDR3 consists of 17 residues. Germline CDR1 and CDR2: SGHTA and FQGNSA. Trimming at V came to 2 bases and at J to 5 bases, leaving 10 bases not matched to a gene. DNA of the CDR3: TGTGCCAGCAGCTTATACGGGGCGGGGGGGCCTAACAATGAGCAGTTCTTC. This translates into CASSLYGAGGPNNEQFF.

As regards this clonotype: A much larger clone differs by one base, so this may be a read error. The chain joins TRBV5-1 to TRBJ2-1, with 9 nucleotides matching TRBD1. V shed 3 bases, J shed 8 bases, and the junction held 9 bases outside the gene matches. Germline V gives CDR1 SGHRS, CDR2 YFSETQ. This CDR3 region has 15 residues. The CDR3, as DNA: TGCGCCAGCAGCTGGGCGGGGACAGGGATCCATGAGCAGTTCTTC. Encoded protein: CASSWAGTGIHEQFF.

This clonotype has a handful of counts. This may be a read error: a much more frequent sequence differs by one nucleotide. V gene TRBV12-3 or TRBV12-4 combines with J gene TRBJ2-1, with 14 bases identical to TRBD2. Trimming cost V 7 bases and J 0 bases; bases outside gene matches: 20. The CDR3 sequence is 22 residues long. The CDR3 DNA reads TGTGCCAGCAACTTGGATAGGGTCGCCGGGACTAGCGGGGGTCGCTCCTACAATGAGCAGTTCTTC. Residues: CASNLDRVAGTSGGRSYNEQFF.

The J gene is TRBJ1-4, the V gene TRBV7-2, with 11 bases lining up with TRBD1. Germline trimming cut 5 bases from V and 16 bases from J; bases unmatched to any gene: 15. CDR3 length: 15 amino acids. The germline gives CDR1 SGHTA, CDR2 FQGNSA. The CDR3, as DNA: TGTGCCAGCAGCCAACGACCGGGGACAGGGGGTTCCCCGTTTTTT. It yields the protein CASSQRPGTGGSPFF.

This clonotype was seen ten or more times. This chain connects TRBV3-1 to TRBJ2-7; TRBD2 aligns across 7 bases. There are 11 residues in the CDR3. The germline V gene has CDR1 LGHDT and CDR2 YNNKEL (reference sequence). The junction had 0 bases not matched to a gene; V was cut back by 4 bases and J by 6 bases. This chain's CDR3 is CASSREGEQYF. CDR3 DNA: TGTGCCAGCAGCCGGGAGGGCGAGCAGTACTTC.

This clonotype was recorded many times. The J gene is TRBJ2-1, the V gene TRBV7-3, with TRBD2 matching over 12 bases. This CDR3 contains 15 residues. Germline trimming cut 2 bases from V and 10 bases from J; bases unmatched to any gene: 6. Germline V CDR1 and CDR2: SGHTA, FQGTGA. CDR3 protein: CASSLLAGGPGEQFF. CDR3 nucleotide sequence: TGTGCCAGCAGCTTACTAGCGGGGGGGCCGGGCGAGCAGTTCTTC.

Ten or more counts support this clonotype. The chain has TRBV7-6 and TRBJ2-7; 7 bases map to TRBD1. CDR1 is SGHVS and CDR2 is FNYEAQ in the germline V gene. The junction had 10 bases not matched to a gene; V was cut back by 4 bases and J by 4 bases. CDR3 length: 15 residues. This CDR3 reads CASSSARGGGYEQYF. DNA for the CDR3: TGTGCCAGCAGCTCCGCAAGAGGGGGCGGTTACGAGCAGTACTTC. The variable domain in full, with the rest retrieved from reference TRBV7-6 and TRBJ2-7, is GAGVSQSPRYKVTKRGQDVALRCDPISGHVSLYWYRQALGQGPEFLTYFNYEAQQDKSGLPNDRFSAERPEGSISTLTIQRTEQRDSAMYRCASSSARGGGYEQYFGPGTRLTVT.

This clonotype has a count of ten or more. This chain's CDR3 is CASRDTRGSDTQYF. The CDR3 nucleotides read TGTGCCAGTCGGGACACGAGGGGATCAGATACGCAGTATTTT. The chain has TRBV6-1 and TRBJ2-3; D is possibly TRBD1 (6 bases). The CDR3 sequence is 14 residues long. Germline V gene sequence: CDR1 MNHNS, CDR2 SASEGT. V dropped 9 bases and J dropped 4 bases, with 17 bases sitting between them.

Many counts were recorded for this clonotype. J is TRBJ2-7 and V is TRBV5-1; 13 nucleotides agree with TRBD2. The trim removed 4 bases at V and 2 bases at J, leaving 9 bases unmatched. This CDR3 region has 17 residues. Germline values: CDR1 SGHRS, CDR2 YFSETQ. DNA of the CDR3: TGCGCCAGCAGCCCCCGCCCGGGACTAGCGGGGACCTACGAGCAGTACTTC. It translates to CASSPRPGLAGTYEQYF.

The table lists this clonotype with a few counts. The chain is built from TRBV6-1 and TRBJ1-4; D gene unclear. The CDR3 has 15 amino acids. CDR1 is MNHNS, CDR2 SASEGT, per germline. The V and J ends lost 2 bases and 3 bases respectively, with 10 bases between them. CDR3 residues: CASSEIAGANEKLFF. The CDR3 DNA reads TGTGCCAGCAGTGAAATTGCCGGGGCTAATGAAAAACTGTTTTTT.

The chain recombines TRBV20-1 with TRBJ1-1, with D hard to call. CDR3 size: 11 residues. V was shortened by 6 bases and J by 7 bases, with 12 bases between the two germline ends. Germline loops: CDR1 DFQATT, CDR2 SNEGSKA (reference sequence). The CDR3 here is CSAEMTSEAFF. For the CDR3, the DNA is TGCAGTGCGGAGATGACGAGTGAAGCTTTCTTT.

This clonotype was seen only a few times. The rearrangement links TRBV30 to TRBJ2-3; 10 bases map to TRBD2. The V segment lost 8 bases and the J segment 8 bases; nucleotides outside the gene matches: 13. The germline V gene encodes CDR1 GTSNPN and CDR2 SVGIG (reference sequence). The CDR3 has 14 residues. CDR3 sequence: CAGSGGAFSPTQYF. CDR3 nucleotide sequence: TGTGCCGGAAGCGGGGGGGCCTTCAGCCCTACGCAGTATTTT.

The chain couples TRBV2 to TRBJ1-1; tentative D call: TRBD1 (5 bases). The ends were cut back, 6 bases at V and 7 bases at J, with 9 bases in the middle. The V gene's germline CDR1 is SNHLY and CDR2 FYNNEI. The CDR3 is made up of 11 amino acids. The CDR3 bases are TGTGCCAGCAGGGACACCAATGAAGCTTTCTTT. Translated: CASRDTNEAFF.

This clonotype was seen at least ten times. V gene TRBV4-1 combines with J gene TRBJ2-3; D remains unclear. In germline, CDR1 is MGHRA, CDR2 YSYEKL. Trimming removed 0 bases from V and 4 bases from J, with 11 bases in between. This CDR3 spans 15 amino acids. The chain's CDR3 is CASSQDDWAPDTQYF. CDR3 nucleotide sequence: TGCGCCAGCAGCCAAGATGATTGGGCCCCAGATACGCAGTATTTT.

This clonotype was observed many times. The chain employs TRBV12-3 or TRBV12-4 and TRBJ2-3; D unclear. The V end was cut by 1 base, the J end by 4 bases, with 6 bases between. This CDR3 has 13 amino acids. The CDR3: CASSLEGPDTQYF. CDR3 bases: TGTGCCAGCAGTTTAGAGGGCCCAGATACGCAGTATTTT.

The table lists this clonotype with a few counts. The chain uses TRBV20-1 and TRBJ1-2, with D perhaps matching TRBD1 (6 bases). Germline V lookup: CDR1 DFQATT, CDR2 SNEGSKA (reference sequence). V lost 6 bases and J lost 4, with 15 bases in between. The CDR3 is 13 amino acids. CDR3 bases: TGCAGTGCCGGGGGAGGGGGGCGCTATGGCTACACCTTC. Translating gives CSAGGGGRYGYTF.

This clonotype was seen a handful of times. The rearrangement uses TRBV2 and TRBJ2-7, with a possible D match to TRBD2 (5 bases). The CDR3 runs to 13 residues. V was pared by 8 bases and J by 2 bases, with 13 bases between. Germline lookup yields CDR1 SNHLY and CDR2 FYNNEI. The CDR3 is CASESLGTYEQYF. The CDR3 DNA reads TGTGCCAGCGAATCTCTCGGGACCTACGAGCAGTACTTC.

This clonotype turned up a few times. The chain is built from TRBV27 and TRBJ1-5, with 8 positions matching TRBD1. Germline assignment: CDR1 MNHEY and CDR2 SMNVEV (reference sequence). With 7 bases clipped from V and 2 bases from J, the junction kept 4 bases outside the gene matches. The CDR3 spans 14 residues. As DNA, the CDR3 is TGTGCCAGCAAACCGGACAGGGGCAATCAGCCCCAGCATTTT. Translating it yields CASKPDRGNQPQHF.

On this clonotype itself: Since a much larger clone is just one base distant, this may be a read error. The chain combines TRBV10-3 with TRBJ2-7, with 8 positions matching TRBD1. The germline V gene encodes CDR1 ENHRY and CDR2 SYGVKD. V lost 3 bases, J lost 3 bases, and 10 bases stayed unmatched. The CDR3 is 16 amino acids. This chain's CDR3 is CAISDKGQGANYEQYF. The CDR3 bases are TGTGCCATCAGTGATAAGGGCCAGGGGGCTAACTACGAGCAGTACTTC.

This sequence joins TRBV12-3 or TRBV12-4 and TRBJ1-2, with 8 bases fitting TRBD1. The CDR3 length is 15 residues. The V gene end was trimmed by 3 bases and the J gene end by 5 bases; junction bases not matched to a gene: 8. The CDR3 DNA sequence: TGTGCCAGCAGTTTCTGGACAGGGAATAATTATGGCTACACCTTC. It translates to CASSFWTGNNYGYTF.

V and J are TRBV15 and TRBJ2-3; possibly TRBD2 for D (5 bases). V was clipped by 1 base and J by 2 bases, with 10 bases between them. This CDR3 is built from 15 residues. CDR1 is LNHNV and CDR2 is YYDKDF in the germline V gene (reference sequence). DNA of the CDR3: TGTGCCACCAGCAGAGGTGCGGGTCACACAGATACGCAGTATTTT. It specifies CATSRGAGHTDTQYF.

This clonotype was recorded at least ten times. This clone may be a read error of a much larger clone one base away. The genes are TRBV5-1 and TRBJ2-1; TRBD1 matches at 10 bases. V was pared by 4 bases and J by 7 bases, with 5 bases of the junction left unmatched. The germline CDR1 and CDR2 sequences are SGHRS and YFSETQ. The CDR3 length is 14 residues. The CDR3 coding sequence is TGCGCCAGCAGCGGCGGGACAGGGGCAAATGAGCAGTTCTTC. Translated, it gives CASSGGTGANEQFF.